This T cell receptor (beta chain) is from a study of cytomegalovirus exposure and HLA in healthy donors. Overall study results and limits: Testing in vitro showed a few CMV-associated chains specific for CMV antigens.

Repertoires were generated with immunoSEQ multiplex PCR, while TCRdb's copy carries only in-frame clones and drops some. The sample has fewer than 250,000 clones, roughly 84% seen once; the top ten hold more than 1.5%. After removal of 0 bases from V and 4 bases from J, the junction contained 1 base not matched to a gene. The CDR3 consists of 14 residues. From germline, CDR1 is MRHNA and CDR2 SNTAGT. This clone was seen a few times. Antigen: not known. The receptor was isolated from a woman between 18 and 30 years old in good health and CMV-seropositive. Sequenced input: PBMCs. This chain uses TRBV6-4 with TRBJ2-3, with 7 bases aligning to TRBD1. The CDR3 region is CASSDSTGPDTQYF. CDR3 coding DNA: TGTGCCAGCAGTGACTCGACAGGGCCAGATACGCAGTATTTT.